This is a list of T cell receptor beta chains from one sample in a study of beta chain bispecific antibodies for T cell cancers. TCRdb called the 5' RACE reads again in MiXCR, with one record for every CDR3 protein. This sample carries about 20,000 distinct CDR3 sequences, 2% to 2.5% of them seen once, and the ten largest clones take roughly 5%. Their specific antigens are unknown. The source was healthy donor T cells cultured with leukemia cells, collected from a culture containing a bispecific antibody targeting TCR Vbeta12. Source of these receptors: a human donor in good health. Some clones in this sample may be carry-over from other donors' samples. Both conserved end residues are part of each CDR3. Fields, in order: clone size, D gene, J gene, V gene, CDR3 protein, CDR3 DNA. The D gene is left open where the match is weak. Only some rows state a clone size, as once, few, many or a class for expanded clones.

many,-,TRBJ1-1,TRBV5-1,CASTDGNTEAFF,TGCGCCAGCACAGACGGGAACACTGAAGCTTTCTTT
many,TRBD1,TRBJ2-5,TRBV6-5,CASSPYRGQETQYF,TGTGCCAGCAGTCCGTACAGGGGCCAAGAGACCCAGTACTTC
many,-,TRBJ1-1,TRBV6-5,CASSHHTQGMNTEAFF,TGTGCCAGCAGTCACCACACGCAGGGGATGAACACTGAAGCTTTCTTT
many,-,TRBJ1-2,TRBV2,CASRHPGTGSSHGYTF,TGTGCCAGCAGACACCCCGGGACGGGGAGCTCCCATGGCTACACCTTC
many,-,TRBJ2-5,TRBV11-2,CASSSSQALGGQYQETQYF,TGTGCCAGCAGCTCATCCCAAGCCCTTGGGGGCCAGTACCAAGAGACCCAGTACTTC
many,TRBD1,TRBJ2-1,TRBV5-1,CASTGQVDEQFF,TGCGCCAGCACGGGACAGGTGGATGAGCAGTTCTTC
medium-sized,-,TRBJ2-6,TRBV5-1,CASSLEMSLEDSGANVLTF,TGCGCCAGCAGCTTGGAGATGAGTCTGGAAGACTCTGGGGCCAACGTCCTGACTTTC
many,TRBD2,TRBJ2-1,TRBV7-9,CASSLVTSGGEQFF,TGTGCCAGCAGCTTAGTGACTAGCGGGGGGGAGCAGTTCTTC
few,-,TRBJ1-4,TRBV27,CASSPSSRDTNEKLFF,TGTGCCAGCAGTCCCTCCTCCCGGGACACTAATGAAAAACTGTTTTTT
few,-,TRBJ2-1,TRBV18,CASSPPKSSYNEQFF,TGTGCCAGCTCACCACCGAAAAGCTCCTACAATGAGCAGTTCTTC
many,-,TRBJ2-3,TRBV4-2,CASSQEMSWTIRDTQYF,TGTGCCAGCAGCCAAGAAATGTCGTGGACGATTAGAGATACGCAGTATTTT
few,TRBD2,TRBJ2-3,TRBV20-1,CSARRLAGGPVFTDTQYF,TGCAGTGCTAGGCGACTAGCGGGGGGGCCGGTATTCACAGATACGCAGTATTTT
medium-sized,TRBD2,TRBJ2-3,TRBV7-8,CASSPTSGGAGTDTQYF,TGTGCCAGCAGCCCCACTAGCGGGGGGGCGGGCACAGATACGCAGTATTTT
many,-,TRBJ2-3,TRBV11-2,CASSWTTDTQYF,TGTGCCAGCAGTTGGACCACAGATACGCAGTATTTT
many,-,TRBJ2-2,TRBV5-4,CASSFFPGGGMGTGELFF,TGTGCCAGCAGCTTTTTTCCCGGAGGGGGTATGGGCACCGGGGAGCTGTTTTTT
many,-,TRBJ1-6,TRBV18,CASSAGRLHSSPLHF,TGTGCCAGCTCCGCGGGACGATTACACAGTTCACCCCTCCACTTT
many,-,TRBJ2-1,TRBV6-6,CASTPSSYNEQFF,TGTGCCAGCACGCCTAGCTCCTACAATGAGCAGTTCTTC
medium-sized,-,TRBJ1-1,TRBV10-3,CAISGREPATEAFF,TGTGCCATCAGCGGTCGGGAGCCAGCAACTGAAGCTTTCTTT
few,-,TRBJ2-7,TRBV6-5,CASSYSPVMSSYEQYF,TGTGCCAGCAGTTACTCTCCGGTTATGAGCTCCTACGAGCAGTACTTC
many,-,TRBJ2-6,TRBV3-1,CASSRGVPGRSGANVLTF,TGTGCCAGCAGCCGGGGCGTGCCAGGGAGGTCTGGGGCCAACGTCCTGACTTTC
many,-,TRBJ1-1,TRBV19,CASSLGVGTEAFF,TGTGCCAGTAGTCTAGGGGTAGGCACTGAAGCTTTCTTT
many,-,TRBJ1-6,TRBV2,CASSEDLGVLPLHF,TGTGCCAGCAGTGAGGACCTAGGGGTTTTACCCCTCCACTTT
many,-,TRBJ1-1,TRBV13,CASSFGTEAFF,TGTGCCAGCAGCTTCGGCACTGAAGCTTTCTTT
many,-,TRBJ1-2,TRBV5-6,CASSQQGRYGYTF,TGTGCCAGCAGCCAACAGGGACGCTATGGCTACACCTTC
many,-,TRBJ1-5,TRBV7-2,CASSLGRGARQPQHF,TGTGCCAGCAGCTTAGGACGAGGGGCGCGACAGCCCCAGCATTTT
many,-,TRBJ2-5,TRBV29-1,CSVDKGAETQYF,TGCAGCGTTGATAAAGGGGCGGAGACCCAGTACTTC
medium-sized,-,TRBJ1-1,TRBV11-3,CASSLTEYTEAFF,TGTGCCAGCAGCTTAACGGAATACACTGAAGCTTTCTTT
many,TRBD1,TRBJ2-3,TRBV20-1,CSAILGQVGSTDTQYF,TGCAGTGCGATATTGGGACAGGTGGGGAGCACAGATACGCAGTATTTT
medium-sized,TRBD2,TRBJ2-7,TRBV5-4,CASSLDWRGANEQYF,TGTGCCAGCAGCTTGGATTGGCGGGGGGCCAACGAGCAGTACTTC
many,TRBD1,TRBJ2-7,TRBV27,CASRPQGVIDEQYF,TGTGCCAGCAGACCCCAGGGGGTCATCGACGAGCAGTACTTC
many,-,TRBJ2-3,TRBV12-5,CASCIGTDTQYF,TGTGCTAGTTGTATCGGGACTGATACGCAGTATTTT
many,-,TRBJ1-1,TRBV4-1,CASSQAPGNTEAFF,TGCGCCAGCAGCCAAGCCCCGGGGAACACTGAAGCTTTCTTT
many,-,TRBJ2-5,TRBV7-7,CASSSSSWVSQETQYF,TGTGCTAGCAGCTCCAGCAGCTGGGTCAGCCAAGAGACCCAGTACTTC
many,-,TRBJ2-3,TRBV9,CASSVVTGSTDTQYF,TGTGCCAGCAGCGTAGTAACAGGTAGCACAGATACGCAGTATTTT
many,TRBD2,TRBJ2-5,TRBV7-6,CASSLGVAGGLQETQYF,TGTGCCAGCAGCTTAGGGGTAGCGGGGGGCCTACAAGAGACCCAGTACTTC
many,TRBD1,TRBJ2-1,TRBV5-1,CASSLETGDSYNEQFF,TGCGCCAGCAGCTTGGAGACAGGGGACTCCTACAATGAGCAGTTCTTC
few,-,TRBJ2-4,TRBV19,CASSKDSKVYF,TGTGCCAGTAGTAAGGACAGCAAAGTGTACTTC
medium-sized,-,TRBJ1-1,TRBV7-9,CASSLVAGRPEAFF,TGTGCCAGCAGCTTAGTGGCGGGGCGCCCTGAAGCTTTCTTT
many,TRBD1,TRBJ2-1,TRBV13,CASSGGQGRHDEQFF,TGTGCCAGCAGCGGAGGACAGGGGAGGCACGATGAGCAGTTCTTC
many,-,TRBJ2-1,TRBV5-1,CASSLWETYYNEQFF,TGCGCCAGCAGCTTGTGGGAGACCTACTACAATGAGCAGTTCTTC
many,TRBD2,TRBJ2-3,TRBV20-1,CSARQSSGGLLSTDTQYF,TGCAGTGCTAGGCAATCTAGCGGGGGGCTCCTAAGCACAGATACGCAGTATTTT
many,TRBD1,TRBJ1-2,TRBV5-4,CASERQGSNYGYTF,TGTGCCAGCGAGAGACAGGGGTCTAACTATGGCTACACCTTC
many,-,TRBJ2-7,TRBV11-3,CASSSPSGEQYF,TGTGCCAGCAGCTCGCCCTCCGGGGAGCAGTACTTC
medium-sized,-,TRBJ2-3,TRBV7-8,CASSSLGRDTQYF,TGTGCCAGCAGCTCCCTGGGGAGGGATACGCAGTATTTT
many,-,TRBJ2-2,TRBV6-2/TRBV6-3,CASSLRGWELFF,TGTGCCAGCAGCCTAAGGGGGTGGGAGCTGTTTTTT
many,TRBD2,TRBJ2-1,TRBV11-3,CASSARRGDSGVANEQFF,TGTGCCAGCAGCGCACGTCGGGGGGATAGCGGTGTTGCGAATGAGCAGTTCTTC
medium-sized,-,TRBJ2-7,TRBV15,CATSSANPYEQYF,TGTGCCACCAGCAGCGCAAATCCCTACGAGCAGTACTTC
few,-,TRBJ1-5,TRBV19,CASTNRQTGYSQPQHF,TGTGCCAGTACCAACCGCCAAACAGGGTACAGTCAGCCCCAGCATTTT
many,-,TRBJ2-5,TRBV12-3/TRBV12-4,CASSLWGFQETQYF,TGTGCCAGCAGTTTGTGGGGGTTTCAAGAGACCCAGTACTTC
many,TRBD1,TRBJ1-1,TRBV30,CACPGQGADTEAFF,TGTGCCTGTCCGGGACAGGGGGCTGACACTGAAGCTTTCTTT
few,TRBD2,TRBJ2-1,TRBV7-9,CASSPRRGSYNEQFF,TGTGCCAGCAGCCCCCGGCGGGGGTCCTACAATGAGCAGTTCTTC
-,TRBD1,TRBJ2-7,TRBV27,CASSLLPGQGSHEQYF,TGTGCCAGCAGTCTACTGCCGGGACAGGGGTCCCACGAGCAGTACTTC